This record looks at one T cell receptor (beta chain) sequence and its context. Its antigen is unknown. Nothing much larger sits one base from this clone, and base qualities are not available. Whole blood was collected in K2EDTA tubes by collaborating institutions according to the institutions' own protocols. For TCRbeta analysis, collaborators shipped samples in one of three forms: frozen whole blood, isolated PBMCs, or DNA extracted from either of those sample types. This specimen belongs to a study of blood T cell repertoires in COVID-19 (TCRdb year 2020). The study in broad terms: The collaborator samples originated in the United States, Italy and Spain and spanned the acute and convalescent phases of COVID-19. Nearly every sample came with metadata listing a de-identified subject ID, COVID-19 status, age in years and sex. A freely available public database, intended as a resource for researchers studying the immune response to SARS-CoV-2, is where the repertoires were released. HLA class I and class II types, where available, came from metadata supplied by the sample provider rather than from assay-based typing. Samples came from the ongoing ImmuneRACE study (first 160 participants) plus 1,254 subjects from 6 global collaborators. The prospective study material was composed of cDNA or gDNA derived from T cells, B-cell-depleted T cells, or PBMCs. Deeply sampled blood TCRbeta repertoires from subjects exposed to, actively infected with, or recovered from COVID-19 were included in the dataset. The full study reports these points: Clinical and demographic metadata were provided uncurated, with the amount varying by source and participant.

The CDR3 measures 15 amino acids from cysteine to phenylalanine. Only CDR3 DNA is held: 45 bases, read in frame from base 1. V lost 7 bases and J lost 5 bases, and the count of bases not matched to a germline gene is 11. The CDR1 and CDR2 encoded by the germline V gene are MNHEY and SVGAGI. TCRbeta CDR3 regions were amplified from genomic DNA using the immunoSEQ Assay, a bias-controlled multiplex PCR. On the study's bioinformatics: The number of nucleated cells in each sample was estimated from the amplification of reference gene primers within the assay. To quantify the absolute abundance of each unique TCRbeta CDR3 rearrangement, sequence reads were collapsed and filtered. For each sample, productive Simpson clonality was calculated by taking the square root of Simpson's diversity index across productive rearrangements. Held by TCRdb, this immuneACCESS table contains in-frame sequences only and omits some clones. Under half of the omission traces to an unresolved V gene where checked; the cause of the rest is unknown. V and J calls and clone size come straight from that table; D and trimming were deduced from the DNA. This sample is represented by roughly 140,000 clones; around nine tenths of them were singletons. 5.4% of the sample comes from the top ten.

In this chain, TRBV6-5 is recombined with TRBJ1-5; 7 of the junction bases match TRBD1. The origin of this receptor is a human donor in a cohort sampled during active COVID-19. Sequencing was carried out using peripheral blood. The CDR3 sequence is CASTLIRQGDQPQHF. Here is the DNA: TGTGCCAGCACCCTAATTCGACAGGGCGATCAGCCCCAGCATTTT.